Listed here are 16 T cell receptor beta chains from one sample, sequenced in a study of blood T cell repertoires in COVID-19. The protocol was immunoSEQ multiplex PCR, while the TCRdb copy is restricted to in-frame clones and leaves out a portion. The sample has around 270,000 clones, approximately 85% seen once. The sequenced material came from PBMCs or T cells enriched from blood (not recorded which). The receptor set was obtained from a woman in her 30s who had recovered from COVID-19.

The chain combines TRBV28 with TRBJ2-7; tentative D call: TRBD2 (7 bases). CDR1 MDHEN and CDR2 SYDVKM come from the germline V gene. The germline V and J ends were trimmed by 7 bases and 0 bases, with 16 bases remaining between them. The CDR3 is made up of 15 amino acids. The CDR3 DNA sequence: TGTGCCAGCACCCTAGGGGGGGGCTACTCCTACGAGCAGTACTTC. Translation: CASTLGGGYSYEQYF. Complete variable domain (other parts from reference TRBV28 and TRBJ2-7): DVKVTQSSRYLVKRTGEKVFLECVQDMDHENMFWYRQDPGLGLRLIYFSYDVKMKEKGDIPEGYSVSREKKERFSLILESASTNQTSMYLCASTLGGGYSYEQYFGPGTRLTVT.

V is TRBV6-1 and J is TRBJ2-5; 8 nucleotides match TRBD2. The germline V gene has CDR1 MNHNS and CDR2 SASEGT. V shed 0 bases, J shed 0 bases, and the junction held 3 bases outside the gene matches. The CDR3 has 16 residues. The CDR3 nucleotides read TGTGCCAGCAGTGAAGCGTTGCGGGGGGACCAAGAGACCCAGTACTTC. The encoded protein is CASSEALRGDQETQYF.

The chain employs TRBV19 and TRBJ2-7; 12 bases line up with TRBD2. Germline CDR1 LNHDA, CDR2 SQIVND (reference sequence). After removal of 10 bases from V and 1 base from J, the junction contained 5 bases not matched to a gene. The CDR3 runs to 14 residues. Written as DNA, the CDR3 is TGTGCCACCTCACTAGCGGGAGGATCCTACGAGCAGTACTTC. It encodes CATSLAGGSYEQYF.

The chain recombines TRBV28 with TRBJ1-1; TRBD1 is a possible D gene (6 bases). The length of the CDR3 is 15 residues. Germline V gives CDR1 MDHEN, CDR2 SYDVKM. The ends were cut back, 2 bases at V and 2 bases at J, with 12 bases in the middle. The CDR3 region has the DNA TGTGCCAGCAGTTTAGACAGGAGATTAAACACTGAAGCTTTCTTT. Amino acids: CASSLDRRLNTEAFF. Drawing the rest from reference TRBV28 and TRBJ1-1, the complete variable domain is DVKVTQSSRYLVKRTGEKVFLECVQDMDHENMFWYRQDPGLGLRLIYFSYDVKMKEKGDIPEGYSVSREKKERFSLILESASTNQTSMYLCASSLDRRLNTEAFFGQGTRLTVV.

V and J are TRBV19 and TRBJ1-1; 7 bases map to TRBD1. Germline V gene sequence: CDR1 LNHDA, CDR2 SQIVND (reference sequence). The V and J ends lost 3 bases and 4 bases, in that order; junction bases with no gene match: 2. This CDR3 is built from 13 residues. In DNA, the CDR3 is TGTGCCAGTAGTATGGGACAGCGCACTGAAGCTTTCTTT. Translated: CASSMGQRTEAFF.

The chain is built from TRBV18 and TRBJ2-2, with TRBD1 matching over 8 bases. In germline, CDR1 is KGHSH, CDR2 LQKENI. The CDR3 loop spans 17 amino acids. V lost 2 bases to trimming and J lost 3 bases; unmatched junction nucleotides: 8. The CDR3 DNA follows: TGTGCCAGCTCACCATACCAGGGGGCGCGGGACACCGGGGAGCTGTTTTTT. Translated, it gives CASSPYQGARDTGELFF. The full variable domain, with the rest looked up from reference TRBV18 and TRBJ2-2, is NAGVMQNPRHLVRRRGQEARLRCSPMKGHSHVYWYRQLPEEGLKFMVYLQKENIIDESGMPKERFSAEFPKEGPSILRIQQVVRGDSAAYFCASSPYQGARDTGELFFGEGSRLTVL.

V is TRBV7-2 and J is TRBJ2-2; 8 bases are shared with TRBD1. The J segment lost 4 bases and the V segment lost 4 bases, leaving 5 bases of the junction unmatched. CDR3 length: 15 residues. The germline V gene encodes CDR1 SGHTA and CDR2 FQGNSA. The CDR3 protein is CASSSDRGGTGELFF. CDR3 DNA sequence: TGTGCCAGCAGCTCAGACAGGGGCGGCACCGGGGAGCTGTTTTTT.

V gene TRBV27 combines with J gene TRBJ1-1, with 8 bases matching TRBD1. V dropped 2 bases and J dropped 5; count of bases not matched to a gene: 4. The germline CDR1 and CDR2 sequences are MNHEY and SMNVEV (reference sequence). The CDR3 length is 14 residues. In DNA, the CDR3 is TGTGCCAGCAGTTTAATAAACAGGGGGACTGAAGCTTTCTTT. Translated, it gives CASSLINRGTEAFF.

The CDR3 protein is CASSSIHRDRTNTGELFF. The CDR3 nucleotides are TGTGCCAGCAGTTCCATTCACCGGGACAGGACGAACACCGGGGAGCTGTTTTTT. V gene TRBV27 combines with J gene TRBJ2-2; 8 bases fit TRBD1. This CDR3 is 18 amino acids long. The junction had 10 bases not matched to a gene; V was cut back by 4 bases and J by 0 bases. Looked up from germline, CDR1 is MNHEY and CDR2 is SMNVEV (reference sequence).

The chain recombines TRBV4-1 with TRBJ2-3; TRBD2 agrees at 9 bases. The CDR3 contains 17 residues. In germline, CDR1 is MGHRA, CDR2 YSYEKL. V shed 5 bases and J 0 bases; nucleotides not matched to a gene: 9. DNA of the CDR3: TGCGCCAGCAGCTCTCAAGCGGGAGGTACTAGCACAGATACGCAGTATTTT. It yields the protein CASSSQAGGTSTDTQYF.

The rearrangement links TRBV28 to TRBJ1-2, with D possibly TRBD1 on 6 matching bases. Per the germline V gene, CDR1 is MDHEN and CDR2 is SYDVKM. The CDR3 covers 16 residues. Trimming removed 6 bases from V and 4 bases from J, with 21 bases in between. CDR3 sequence (DNA): TGTGCCAGCAGCAACTCCGGGGGGCCTATTTCCTATGGCTACACCTTC. This encodes CASSNSGGPISYGYTF.

This clone has a count of ten or more. J is TRBJ1-1 and V is TRBV5-1; D gene uncertain. This CDR3 region has 12 residues. The germline CDR1 and CDR2 sequences are SGHRS and YFSETQ. Trimming shortened V by 7 bases and J by 1 base, and 8 bases separated the two germline ends. CDR3 loop: CASADTNTEAFF. Written as DNA, the CDR3 is TGCGCCAGCGCCGACACGAACACTGAAGCTTTCTTT.

This clone was counted a few times. As DNA, the CDR3 is TGTGCCAGCAGTTACTCGAGGGGGACAGGGAACACTGAAGCTTTCTTT. The encoded protein is CASSYSRGTGNTEAFF. The chain carries TRBV6-5 and TRBJ1-1; the match to TRBD1 covers 8 bases. J was trimmed by 1 base and V by 0 bases; bases with no gene match: 4. This CDR3 has 16 amino acids. Germline V gene lookup returns CDR1 MNHEY and CDR2 SVGAGI.

This clone turned up a few times. The V gene is TRBV10-1, the J gene TRBJ1-5; D is ambiguous. The CDR3 runs to 13 residues. CDR1 WNHNN and CDR2 SYGVQD come from the germline V gene (reference sequence). The V gene lost 4 bases and the J gene lost 3 bases, with 7 bases spanning the gap. The CDR3 reads CASSAGYNQPQHF. The CDR3 DNA reads as TGCGCCAGCAGTGCCGGGTACAATCAGCCCCAGCATTTT.

The sample holds one count of this clone. CDR3 sequence (DNA): TGTGCCAGCAGCCAGGACTCGTACCAAGAGACCCAGTACTTC. Protein sequence: CASSQDSYQETQYF. The rearrangement links TRBV7-9 to TRBJ2-5; weak D call: TRBD2 (5 bases). Per germline, CDR1 SEHNR and CDR2 FQNEAQ (reference sequence). V lost 5 bases and J 0 bases, leaving 10 bases between the germline ends. CDR3 length equals 14 residues. Full variable domain (outside the CDR3, taken from reference TRBV7-9 and TRBJ2-5): DTGVSQNPRHKITKRGQNVTFRCDPISEHNRLYWYRQTLGQGPEFLTYFQNEAQLEKSRLLSDRFSAERPKGSFSTLEIQRTEQGDSAMYLCASSQDSYQETQYFGPGTRLLVL.

J is TRBJ1-1 and V is TRBV5-1; 8 bases agree with TRBD1. The germline V gene encodes CDR1 SGHRS and CDR2 YFSETQ. The CDR3 has 18 amino acids. The junction had 15 bases not matched to a gene; V was cut back by 2 bases and J by 3 bases. The CDR3 loop reads CASSLHRTGSGRDTEAFF. The CDR3 DNA sequence: TGCGCCAGCAGCTTACATAGGACAGGGTCGGGACGAGACACTGAAGCTTTCTTT.